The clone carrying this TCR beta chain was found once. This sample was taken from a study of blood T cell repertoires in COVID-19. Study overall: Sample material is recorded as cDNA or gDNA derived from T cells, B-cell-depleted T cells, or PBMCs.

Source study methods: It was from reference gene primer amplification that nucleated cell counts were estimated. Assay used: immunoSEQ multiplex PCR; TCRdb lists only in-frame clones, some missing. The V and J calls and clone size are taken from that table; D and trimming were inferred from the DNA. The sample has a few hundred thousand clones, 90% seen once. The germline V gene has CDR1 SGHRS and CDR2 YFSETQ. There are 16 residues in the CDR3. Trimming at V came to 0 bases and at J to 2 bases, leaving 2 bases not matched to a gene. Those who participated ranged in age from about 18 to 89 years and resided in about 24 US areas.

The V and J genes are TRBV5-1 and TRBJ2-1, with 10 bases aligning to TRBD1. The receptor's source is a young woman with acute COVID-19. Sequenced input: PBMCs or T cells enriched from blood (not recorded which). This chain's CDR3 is CASSLGQGATYNEQFF. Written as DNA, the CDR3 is TGCGCCAGCAGCTTGGGACAGGGGGCAACCTACAATGAGCAGTTCTTC.